Presented here are 3 T cell receptor beta chains from one specimen sequenced in a study of PD-1 blockade in classical Hodgkin lymphoma. Libraries were prepared by immunoSEQ multiplex PCR; TCRdb keeps only in-frame clonotypes and omits some of them. Altogether about 13,000 clones are present, about four fifths being singletons, with the ten largest covering roughly 24%. Exposure to brentuximab vedotin varied, and each patient had relapsed following autologous stem cell transplantation. Sequenced material: peripheral blood mononuclear cells (PBMCs), taken at baseline. These receptors were collected from a human donor with classical Hodgkin lymphoma.

V gene TRBV4-3 combines with J gene TRBJ2-2; possibly TRBD1 for D (6 bases). This CDR3 is built from 15 residues. CDR1 LGHNA and CDR2 YSLEER come from the germline V gene. The ends were cut back, 3 bases at V and 7 bases at J, with 15 bases in the middle. As DNA, the CDR3 is TGCGCCAGCAGCCACCAATTACAGGGTCTCGGGGAGCTGTTTTTT. This gives the protein CASSHQLQGLGELFF.

V and J are TRBV11-3 and TRBJ2-7, with no clear D. Germline V lookup: CDR1 SGHNT, CDR2 YENEEA. V was trimmed by 3 bases and J by 0 bases, leaving 18 bases between them. The CDR3 spans 17 residues. As DNA, the CDR3 is TGTGCCAGCAGCTTCCTACAACCCAGCAACAGCTCCTACGAGCAGTACTTC. Translating gives CASSFLQPSNSSYEQYF.

This sequence joins TRBV5-6 and TRBJ1-6; D perhaps matches TRBD1 (6 bases). Germline V CDR1 and CDR2: SGHDT, YYEEEE. The CDR3 has 16 residues. The V end lost 4 bases, the J end lost 3 bases, and 14 bases lay between the germline ends. This CDR3 is CASSVYTGHYNSPLHF. The CDR3 DNA follows: TGTGCCAGCAGCGTGTATACGGGACACTATAATTCACCCCTCCACTTT.